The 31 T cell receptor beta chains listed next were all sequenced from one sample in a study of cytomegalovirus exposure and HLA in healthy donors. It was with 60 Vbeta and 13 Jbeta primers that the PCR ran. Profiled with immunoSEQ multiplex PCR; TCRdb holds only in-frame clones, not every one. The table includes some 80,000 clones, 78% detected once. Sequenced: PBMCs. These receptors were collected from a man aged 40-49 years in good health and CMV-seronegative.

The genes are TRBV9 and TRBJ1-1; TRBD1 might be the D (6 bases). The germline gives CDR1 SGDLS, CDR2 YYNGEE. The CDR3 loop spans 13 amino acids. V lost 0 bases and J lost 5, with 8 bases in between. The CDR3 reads CASSVEGETEAFF. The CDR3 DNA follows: TGTGCCAGCAGCGTAGAGGGGGAGACTGAAGCTTTCTTT. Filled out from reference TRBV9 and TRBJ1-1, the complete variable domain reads DSGVTQTPKHLITATGQRVTLRCSPRSGDLSVYWYQQSLDQGLQFLIQYYNGEERAKGNILERFSAQQFPDLHSELNLSSLELGDSALYFCASSVEGETEAFFGQGTRLTVV.

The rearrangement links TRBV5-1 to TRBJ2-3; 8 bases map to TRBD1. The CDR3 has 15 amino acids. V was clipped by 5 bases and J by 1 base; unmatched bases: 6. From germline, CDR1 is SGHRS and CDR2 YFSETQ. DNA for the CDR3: TGCGCCAGCAGTCGACAGGGGCGGGGCACAGATACGCAGTATTTT. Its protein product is CASSRQGRGTDTQYF.

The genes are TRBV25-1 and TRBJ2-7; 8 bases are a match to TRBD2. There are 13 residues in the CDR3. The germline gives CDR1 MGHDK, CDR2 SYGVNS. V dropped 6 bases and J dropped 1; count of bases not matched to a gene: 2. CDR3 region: CASRREGSYEQYF. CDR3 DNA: TGTGCCAGCAGACGGGAGGGATCCTACGAGCAGTACTTC.

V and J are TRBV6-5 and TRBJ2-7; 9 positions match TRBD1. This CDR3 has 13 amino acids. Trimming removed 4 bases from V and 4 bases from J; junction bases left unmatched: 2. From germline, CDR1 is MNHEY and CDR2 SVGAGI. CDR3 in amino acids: CASSLQGAYEQYF. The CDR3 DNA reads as TGTGCCAGCAGTTTACAGGGGGCTTACGAGCAGTACTTC.

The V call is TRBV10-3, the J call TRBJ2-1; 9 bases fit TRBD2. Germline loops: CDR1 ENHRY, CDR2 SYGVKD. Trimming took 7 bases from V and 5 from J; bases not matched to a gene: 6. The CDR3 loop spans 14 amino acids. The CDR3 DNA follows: TGTGCCATCACTAGCGGGACCATAAACAATGAGCAGTTCTTC. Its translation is CAITSGTINNEQFF.

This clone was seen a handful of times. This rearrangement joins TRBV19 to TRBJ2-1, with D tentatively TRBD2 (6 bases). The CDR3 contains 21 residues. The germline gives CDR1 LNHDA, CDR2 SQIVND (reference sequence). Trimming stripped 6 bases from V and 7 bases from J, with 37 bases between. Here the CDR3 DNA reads TGTGCCAGTAGCTCTGAACCGGGACTCTACGCAGCGAGAATTAAGGCGAATGAGCAGTTCTTC. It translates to CASSSEPGLYAARIKANEQFF.

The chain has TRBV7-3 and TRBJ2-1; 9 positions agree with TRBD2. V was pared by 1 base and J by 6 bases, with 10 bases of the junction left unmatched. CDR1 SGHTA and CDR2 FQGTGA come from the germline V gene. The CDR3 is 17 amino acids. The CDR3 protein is CASSLISGLAGSNEQFF. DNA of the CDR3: TGTGCCAGCAGCTTAATATCCGGCCTAGCGGGAAGCAATGAGCAGTTCTTC.

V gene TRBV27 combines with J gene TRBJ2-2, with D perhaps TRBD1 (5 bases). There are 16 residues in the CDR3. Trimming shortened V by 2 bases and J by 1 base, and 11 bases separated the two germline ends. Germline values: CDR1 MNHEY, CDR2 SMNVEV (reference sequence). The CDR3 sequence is CASSLMGQENTGELFF. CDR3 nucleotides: TGTGCCAGCAGTTTAATGGGGCAAGAGAACACCGGGGAGCTGTTTTTT.

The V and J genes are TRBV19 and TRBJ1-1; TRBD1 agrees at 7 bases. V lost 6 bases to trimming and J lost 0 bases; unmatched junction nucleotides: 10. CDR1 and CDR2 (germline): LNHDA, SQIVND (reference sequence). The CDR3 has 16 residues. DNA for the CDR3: TGTGCCAGTAGCCTTAGGACAGGAGGCATGAACACTGAAGCTTTCTTT. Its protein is CASSLRTGGMNTEAFF.

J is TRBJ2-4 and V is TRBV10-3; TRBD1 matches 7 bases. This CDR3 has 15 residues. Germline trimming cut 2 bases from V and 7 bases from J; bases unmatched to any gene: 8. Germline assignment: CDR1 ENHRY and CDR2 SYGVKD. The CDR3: CAISETGEGRNIQYF. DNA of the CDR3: TGTGCCATCAGTGAGACAGGGGAAGGTAGGAACATTCAGTACTTC.

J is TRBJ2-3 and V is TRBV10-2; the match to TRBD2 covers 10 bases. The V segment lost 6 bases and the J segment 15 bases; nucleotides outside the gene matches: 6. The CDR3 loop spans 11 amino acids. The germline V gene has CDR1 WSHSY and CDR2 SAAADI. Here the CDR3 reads CASRGAGGPYF. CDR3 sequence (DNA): TGCGCCAGCAGAGGAGCGGGAGGGCCATATTTT.

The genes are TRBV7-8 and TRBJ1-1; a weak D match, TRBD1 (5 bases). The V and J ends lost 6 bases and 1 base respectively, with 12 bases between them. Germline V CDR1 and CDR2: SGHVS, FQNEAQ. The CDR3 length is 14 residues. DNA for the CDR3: TGTGCCAGCAGTCTACAGGAATCGAACACTGAAGCTTTCTTT. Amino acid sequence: CASSLQESNTEAFF. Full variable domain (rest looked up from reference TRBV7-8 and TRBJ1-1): GAGVSQSPRYKVAKRGQDVALRCDPISGHVSLFWYQQALGQGPEFLTYFQNEAQLDKSGLPSDRFFAERPEGSVSTLKIQRTQQEDSAVYLCASSLQESNTEAFFGQGTRLTVV.

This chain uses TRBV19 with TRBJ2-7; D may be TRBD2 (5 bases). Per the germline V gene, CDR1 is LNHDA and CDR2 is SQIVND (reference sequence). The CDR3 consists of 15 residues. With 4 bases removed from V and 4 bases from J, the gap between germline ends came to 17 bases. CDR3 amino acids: CASSRTESTGYEQYF. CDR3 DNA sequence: TGTGCCAGTAGTAGGACGGAATCAACGGGATACGAGCAGTACTTC.

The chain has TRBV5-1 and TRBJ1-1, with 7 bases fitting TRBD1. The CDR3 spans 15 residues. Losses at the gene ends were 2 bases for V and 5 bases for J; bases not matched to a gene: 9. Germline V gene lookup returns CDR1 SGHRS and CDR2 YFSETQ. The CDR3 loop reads CASSLLTGTTTEAFF. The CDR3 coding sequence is TGCGCCAGCAGCTTACTGACAGGGACGACTACTGAAGCTTTCTTT.

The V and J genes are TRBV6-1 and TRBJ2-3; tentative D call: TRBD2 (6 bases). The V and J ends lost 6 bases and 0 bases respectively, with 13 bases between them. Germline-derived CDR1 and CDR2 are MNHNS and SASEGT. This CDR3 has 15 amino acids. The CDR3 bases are TGTGCCAGCAGGTCGGTAGCGGCAAGCACAGATACGCAGTATTTT. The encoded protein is CASRSVAASTDTQYF.

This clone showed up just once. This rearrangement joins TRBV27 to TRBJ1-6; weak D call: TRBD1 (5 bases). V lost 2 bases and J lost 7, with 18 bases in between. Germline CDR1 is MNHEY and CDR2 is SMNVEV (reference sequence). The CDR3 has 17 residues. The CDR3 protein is CASSLMVQGRTNSPLHF. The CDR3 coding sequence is TGTGCCAGCAGTTTAATGGTTCAGGGAAGGACGAATTCACCCCTCCACTTT.

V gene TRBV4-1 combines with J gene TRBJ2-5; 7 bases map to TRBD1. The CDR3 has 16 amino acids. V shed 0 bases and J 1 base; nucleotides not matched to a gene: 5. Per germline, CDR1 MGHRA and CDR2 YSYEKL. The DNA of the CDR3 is TGCGCCAGCAGCCAAGAACAGGGGTTCGCCCAAGAGACCCAGTACTTC. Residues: CASSQEQGFAQETQYF.

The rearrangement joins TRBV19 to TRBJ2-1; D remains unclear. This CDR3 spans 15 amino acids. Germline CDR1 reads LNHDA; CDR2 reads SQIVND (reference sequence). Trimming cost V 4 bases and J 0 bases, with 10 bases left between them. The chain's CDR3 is CASSNLPSSYNEQFF. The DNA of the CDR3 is TGTGCCAGTAGTAATCTGCCCAGCTCCTACAATGAGCAGTTCTTC.

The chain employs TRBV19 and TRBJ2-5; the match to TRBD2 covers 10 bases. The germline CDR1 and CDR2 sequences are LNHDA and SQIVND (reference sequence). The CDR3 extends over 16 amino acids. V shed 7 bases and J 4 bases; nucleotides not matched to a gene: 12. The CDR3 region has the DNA TGTGCCAGTACCAATATCCGTAGCGGGAGGATAGAGACCCAGTACTTC. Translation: CASTNIRSGRIETQYF. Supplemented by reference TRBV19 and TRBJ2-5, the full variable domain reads DGGITQSPKYLFRKEGQNVTLSCEQNLNHDAMYWYRQDPGQGLRLIYYSQIVNDFQKGDIAEGYSVSREKKESFPLTVTSAQKNPTAFYLCASTNIRSGRIETQYFGPGTRLLVL.

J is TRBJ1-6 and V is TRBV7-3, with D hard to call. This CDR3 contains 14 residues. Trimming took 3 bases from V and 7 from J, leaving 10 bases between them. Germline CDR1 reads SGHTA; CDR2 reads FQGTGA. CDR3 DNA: TGTGCCAGCAGCTTGTCACAGACGAATTCACCCCTCCACTTT. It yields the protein CASSLSQTNSPLHF.

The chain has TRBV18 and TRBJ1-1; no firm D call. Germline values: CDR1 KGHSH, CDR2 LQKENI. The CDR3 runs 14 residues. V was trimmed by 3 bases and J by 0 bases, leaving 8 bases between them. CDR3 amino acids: CASSPAGMNTEAFF. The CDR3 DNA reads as TGTGCCAGCTCACCGGCGGGAATGAACACTGAAGCTTTCTTT.

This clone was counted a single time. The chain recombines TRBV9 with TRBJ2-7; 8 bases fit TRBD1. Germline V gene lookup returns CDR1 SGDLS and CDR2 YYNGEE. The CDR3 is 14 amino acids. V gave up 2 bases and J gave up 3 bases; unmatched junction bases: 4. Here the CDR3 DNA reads TGTGCCAGCAGCGTCTCCGGGACAGGCTACGAGCAGTACTTC. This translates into CASSVSGTGYEQYF.

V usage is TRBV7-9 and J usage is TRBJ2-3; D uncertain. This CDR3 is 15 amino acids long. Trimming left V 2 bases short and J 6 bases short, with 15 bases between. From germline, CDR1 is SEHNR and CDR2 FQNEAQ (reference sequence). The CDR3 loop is CASSLSRPAMDTQYF. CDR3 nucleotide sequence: TGTGCCAGCAGCTTATCGAGGCCAGCTATGGATACGCAGTATTTT. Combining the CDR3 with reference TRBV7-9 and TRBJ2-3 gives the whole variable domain DTGVSQNPRHKITKRGQNVTFRCDPISEHNRLYWYRQTLGQGPEFLTYFQNEAQLEKSRLLSDRFSAERPKGSFSTLEIQRTEQGDSAMYLCASSLSRPAMDTQYFGPGTRLTVL.

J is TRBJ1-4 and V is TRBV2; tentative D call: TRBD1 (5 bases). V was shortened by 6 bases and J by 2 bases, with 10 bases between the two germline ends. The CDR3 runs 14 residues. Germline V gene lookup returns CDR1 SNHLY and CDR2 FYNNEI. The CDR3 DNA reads TGTGCCAGCAGGGGACTTGGTACTAATGAAAAACTGTTTTTT. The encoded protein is CASRGLGTNEKLFF.

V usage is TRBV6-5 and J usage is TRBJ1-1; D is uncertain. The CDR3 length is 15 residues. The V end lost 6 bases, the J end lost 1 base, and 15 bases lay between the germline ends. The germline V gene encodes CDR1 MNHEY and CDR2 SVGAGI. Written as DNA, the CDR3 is TGTGCCAGCAGCCCCCCGGCGCAGGAGAACACTGAAGCTTTCTTT. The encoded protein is CASSPPAQENTEAFF.

The CDR3 bases are TGTGCCAGCAGTTTTGGACATTTCTACGAGCAGTACTTC. It is translated as CASSFGHFYEQYF. The chain uses TRBV28 and TRBJ2-7, with a weak D call TRBD1 (5 bases). The V end was cut by 3 bases, the J end by 3 bases, with 9 bases between. CDR3 length: 13 residues. Germline assignment: CDR1 MDHEN and CDR2 SYDVKM.

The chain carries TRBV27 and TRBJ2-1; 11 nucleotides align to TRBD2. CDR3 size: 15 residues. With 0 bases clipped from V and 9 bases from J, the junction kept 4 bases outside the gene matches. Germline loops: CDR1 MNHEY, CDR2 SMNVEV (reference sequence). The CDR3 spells CASSLSASGRIEQFF. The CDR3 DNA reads TGTGCCAGCAGTTTATCCGCTAGCGGGAGGATTGAGCAGTTCTTC.

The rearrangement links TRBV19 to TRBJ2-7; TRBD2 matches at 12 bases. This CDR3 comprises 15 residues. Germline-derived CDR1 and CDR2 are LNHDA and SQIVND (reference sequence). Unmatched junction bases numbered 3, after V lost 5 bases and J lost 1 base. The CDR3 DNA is TGTGCCAGTAGTCTCGGGACTAGCGGGTCCTACGAGCAGTACTTC. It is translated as CASSLGTSGSYEQYF.

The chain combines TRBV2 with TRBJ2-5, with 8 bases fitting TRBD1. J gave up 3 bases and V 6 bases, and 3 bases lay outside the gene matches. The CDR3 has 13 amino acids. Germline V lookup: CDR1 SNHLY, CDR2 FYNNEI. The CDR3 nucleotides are TGTGCCAGCAGCTGGACAGGGAAAGAGACCCAGTACTTC. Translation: CASSWTGKETQYF.

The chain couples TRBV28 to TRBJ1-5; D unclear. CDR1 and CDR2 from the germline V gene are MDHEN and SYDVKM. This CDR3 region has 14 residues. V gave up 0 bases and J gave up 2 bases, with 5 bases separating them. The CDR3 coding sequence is TGTGCCAGCAGTTTATGGCAGGGCAATCAGCCCCAGCATTTT. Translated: CASSLWQGNQPQHF. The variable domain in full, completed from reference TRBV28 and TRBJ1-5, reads DVKVTQSSRYLVKRTGEKVFLECVQDMDHENMFWYRQDPGLGLRLIYFSYDVKMKEKGDIPEGYSVSREKKERFSLILESASTNQTSMYLCASSLWQGNQPQHFGDGTRLSIL.

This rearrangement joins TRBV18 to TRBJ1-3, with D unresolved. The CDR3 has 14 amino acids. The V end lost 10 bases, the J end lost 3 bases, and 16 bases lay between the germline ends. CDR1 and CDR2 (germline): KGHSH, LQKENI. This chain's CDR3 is CATPRGTNGNTIYF. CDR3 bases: TGTGCCACCCCTCGCGGTACGAATGGAAACACCATATATTTT. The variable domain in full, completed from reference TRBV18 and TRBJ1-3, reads NAGVMQNPRHLVRRRGQEARLRCSPMKGHSHVYWYRQLPEEGLKFMVYLQKENIIDESGMPKERFSAEFPKEGPSILRIQQVVRGDSAAYFCATPRGTNGNTIYFGEGSWLTVV.